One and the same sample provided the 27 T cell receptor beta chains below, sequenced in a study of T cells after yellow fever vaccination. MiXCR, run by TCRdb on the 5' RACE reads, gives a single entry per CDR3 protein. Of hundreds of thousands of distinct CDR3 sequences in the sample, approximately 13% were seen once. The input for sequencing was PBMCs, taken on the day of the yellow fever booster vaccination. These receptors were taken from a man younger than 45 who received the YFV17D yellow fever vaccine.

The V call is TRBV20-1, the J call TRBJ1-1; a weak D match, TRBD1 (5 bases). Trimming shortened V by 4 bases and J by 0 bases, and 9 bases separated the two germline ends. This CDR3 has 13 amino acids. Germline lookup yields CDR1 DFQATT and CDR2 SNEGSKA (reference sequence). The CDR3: CSAITTVNTEAFF. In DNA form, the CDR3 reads TGCAGTGCTATTACGACAGTGAACACTGAAGCTTTCTTT.

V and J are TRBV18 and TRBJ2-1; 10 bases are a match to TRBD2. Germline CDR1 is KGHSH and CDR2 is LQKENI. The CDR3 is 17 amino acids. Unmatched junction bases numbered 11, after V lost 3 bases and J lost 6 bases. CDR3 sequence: CASSPPGSLAGTNEQFF. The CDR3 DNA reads TGTGCCAGCTCACCCCCTGGATCACTAGCGGGGACCAATGAGCAGTTCTTC.

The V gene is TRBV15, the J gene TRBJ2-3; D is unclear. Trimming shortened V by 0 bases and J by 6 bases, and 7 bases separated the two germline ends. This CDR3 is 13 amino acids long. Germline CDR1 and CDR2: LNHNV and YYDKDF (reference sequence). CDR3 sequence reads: CATSREPTDTQYF. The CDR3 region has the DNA TGTGCCACCAGCAGAGAACCGACGGATACGCAGTATTTT. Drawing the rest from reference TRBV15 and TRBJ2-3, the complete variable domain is DAMVIQNPRYQVTQFGKPVTLSCSQTLNHNVMYWYQQKSSQAPKLLFHYYDKDFNNEADTPDNFQSRRPNTSFCFLDIRSPGLGDTAMYLCATSREPTDTQYFGPGTRLTVL.

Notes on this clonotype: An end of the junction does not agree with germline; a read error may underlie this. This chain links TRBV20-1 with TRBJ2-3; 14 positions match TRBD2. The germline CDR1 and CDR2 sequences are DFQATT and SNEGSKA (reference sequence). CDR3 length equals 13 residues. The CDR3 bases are TGCAGTGCTTCCCAGCTTGGGACTAGCGGGAGTAGATTC. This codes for CSASQLGTSGSRF.

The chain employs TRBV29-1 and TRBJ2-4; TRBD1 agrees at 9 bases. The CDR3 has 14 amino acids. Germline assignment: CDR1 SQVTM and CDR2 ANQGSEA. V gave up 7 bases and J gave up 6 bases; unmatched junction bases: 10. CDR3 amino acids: CSADSLTGGNIQYF. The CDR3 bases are TGCAGCGCTGACTCACTGACAGGGGGAAACATTCAGTACTTC.

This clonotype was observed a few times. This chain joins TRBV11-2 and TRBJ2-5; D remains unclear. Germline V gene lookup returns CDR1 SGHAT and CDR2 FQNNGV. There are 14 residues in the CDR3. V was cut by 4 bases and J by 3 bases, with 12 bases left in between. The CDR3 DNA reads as TGTGCCAGCAGCTGGAATTGGATAAAAGAGACCCAGTACTTC. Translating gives CASSWNWIKETQYF.

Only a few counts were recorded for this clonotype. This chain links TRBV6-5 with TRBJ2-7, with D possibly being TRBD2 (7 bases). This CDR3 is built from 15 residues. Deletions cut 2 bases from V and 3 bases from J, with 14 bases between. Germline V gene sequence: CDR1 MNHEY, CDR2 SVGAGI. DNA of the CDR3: TGTGCCAGCAGTTACGAACGGGGGGCTATCTACGAGCAGTACTTC. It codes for CASSYERGAIYEQYF.

The CDR3 here is CSATAGPGGTQYF. The CDR3 nucleotides read TGCAGTGCCACGGCTGGGCCGGGGGGTACGCAGTATTTT. The V and J genes are TRBV20-1 and TRBJ2-3; TRBD2 agrees at 7 bases. V lost 6 bases to trimming and J lost 8 bases; unmatched junction nucleotides: 11. The CDR3 spans 13 residues. Germline V gives CDR1 DFQATT, CDR2 SNEGSKA (reference sequence).

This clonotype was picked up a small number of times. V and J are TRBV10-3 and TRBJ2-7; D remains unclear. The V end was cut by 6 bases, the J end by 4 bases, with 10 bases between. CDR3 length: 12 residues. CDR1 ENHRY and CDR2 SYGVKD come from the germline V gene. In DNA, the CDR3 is TGTGCCATCAGCACGGCCGATTACGAGCAGTACTTC. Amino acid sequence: CAISTADYEQYF.

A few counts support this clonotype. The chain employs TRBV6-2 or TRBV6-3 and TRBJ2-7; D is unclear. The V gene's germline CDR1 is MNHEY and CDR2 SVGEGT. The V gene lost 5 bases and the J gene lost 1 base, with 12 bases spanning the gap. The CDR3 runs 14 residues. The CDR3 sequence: CASSRPPNSYEQYF. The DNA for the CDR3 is TGTGCCAGCAGTAGGCCTCCTAATTCCTACGAGCAGTACTTC.

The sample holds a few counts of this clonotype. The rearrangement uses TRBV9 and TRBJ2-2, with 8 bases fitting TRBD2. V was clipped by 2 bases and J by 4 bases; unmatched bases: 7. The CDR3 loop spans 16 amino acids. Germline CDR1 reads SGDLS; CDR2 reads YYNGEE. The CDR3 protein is CASSVGSGSGTGELFF. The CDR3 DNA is TGTGCCAGCAGCGTCGGGAGCGGGAGTGGCACCGGGGAGCTGTTTTTT.

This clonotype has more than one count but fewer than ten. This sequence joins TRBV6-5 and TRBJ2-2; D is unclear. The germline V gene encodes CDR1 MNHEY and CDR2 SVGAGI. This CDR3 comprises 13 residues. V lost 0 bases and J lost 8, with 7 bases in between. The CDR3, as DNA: TGTGCCAGCAGTTACTCGAACGGAGGGGAGCTGTTTTTT. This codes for CASSYSNGGELFF.

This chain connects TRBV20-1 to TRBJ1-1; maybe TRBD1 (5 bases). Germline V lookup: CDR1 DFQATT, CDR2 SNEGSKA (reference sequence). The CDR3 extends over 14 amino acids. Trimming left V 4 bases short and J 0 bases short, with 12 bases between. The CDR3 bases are TGCAGTGCTAATTCAGGGAGCATGAACACTGAAGCTTTCTTT. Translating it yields CSANSGSMNTEAFF.

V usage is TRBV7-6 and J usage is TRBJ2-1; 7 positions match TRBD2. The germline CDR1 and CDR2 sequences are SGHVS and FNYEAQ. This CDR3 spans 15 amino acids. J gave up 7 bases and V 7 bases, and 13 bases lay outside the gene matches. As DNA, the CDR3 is TGTGCCAGCACCCCACTGGCGGGAGATAGTAATGAGCAGTTCTTC. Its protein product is CASTPLAGDSNEQFF.

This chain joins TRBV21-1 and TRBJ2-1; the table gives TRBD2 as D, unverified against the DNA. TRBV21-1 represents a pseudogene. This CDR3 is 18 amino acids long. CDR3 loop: CASSTPADSGSLSNEQFF. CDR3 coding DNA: TGTGCCAGCAGCACCCCAGCAGATAGCGGGAGTTTATCCAATGAGCAGTTCTTC.

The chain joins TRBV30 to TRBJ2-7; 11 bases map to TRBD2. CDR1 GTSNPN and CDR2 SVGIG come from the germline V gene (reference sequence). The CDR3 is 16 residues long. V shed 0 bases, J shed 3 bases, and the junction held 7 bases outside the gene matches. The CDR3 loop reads CAWSVRGGLAVYEQYF. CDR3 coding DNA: TGTGCCTGGAGTGTACGAGGGGGACTAGCGGTCTACGAGCAGTACTTC.

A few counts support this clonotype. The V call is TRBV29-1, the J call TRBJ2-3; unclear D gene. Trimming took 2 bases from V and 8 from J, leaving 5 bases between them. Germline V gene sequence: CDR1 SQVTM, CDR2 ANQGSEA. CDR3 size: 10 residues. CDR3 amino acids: CSVESGTQYF. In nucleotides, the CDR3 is TGCAGCGTTGAATCTGGTACGCAGTATTTT.

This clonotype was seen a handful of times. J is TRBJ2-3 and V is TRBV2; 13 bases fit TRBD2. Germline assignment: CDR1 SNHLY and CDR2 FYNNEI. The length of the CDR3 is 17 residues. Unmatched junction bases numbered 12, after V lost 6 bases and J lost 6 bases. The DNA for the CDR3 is TGTGCCAGCAGCGAAATGGGGACTAGCGGGATTCGCGATACGCAGTATTTT. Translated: CASSEMGTSGIRDTQYF.

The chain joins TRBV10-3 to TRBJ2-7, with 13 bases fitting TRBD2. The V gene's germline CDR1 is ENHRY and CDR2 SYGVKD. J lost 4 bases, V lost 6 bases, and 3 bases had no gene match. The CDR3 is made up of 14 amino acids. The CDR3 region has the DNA TGTGCCATCAGACAGGGACTAGCGGGATACGAGCAGTACTTC. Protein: CAIRQGLAGYEQYF.

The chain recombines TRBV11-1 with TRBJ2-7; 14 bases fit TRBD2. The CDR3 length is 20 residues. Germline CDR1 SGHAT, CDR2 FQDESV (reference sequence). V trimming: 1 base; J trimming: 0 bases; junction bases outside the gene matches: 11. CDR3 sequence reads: CASSLVWGTSGGSSSYEQYF. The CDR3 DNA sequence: TGTGCCAGCAGCTTAGTGTGGGGGACTAGCGGGGGCTCAAGCTCCTACGAGCAGTACTTC. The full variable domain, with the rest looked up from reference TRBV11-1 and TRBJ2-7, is EAEVAQSPRYKITEKSQAVAFWCDPISGHATLYWYRQILGQGPELLVQFQDESVVDDSQLPKDRFSAERLKGVDSTLKIQPAELGDSAMYLCASSLVWGTSGGSSSYEQYFGPGTRLTVT.

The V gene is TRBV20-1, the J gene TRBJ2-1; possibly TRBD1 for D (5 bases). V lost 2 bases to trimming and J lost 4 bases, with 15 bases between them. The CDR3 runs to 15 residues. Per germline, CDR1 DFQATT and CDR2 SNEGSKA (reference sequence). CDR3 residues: CSARSQGRIYNEQFF. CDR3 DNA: TGCAGTGCTAGAAGTCAGGGTAGAATTTACAATGAGCAGTTCTTC.

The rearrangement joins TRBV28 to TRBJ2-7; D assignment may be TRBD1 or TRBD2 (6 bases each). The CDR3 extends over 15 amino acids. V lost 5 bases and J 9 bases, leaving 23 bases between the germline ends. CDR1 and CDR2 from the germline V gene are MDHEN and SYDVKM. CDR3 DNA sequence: TGTGCCAGCAGTCCCGGGGGCAGGGTGGGACTCGGGCAGTACTTC. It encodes CASSPGGRVGLGQYF.

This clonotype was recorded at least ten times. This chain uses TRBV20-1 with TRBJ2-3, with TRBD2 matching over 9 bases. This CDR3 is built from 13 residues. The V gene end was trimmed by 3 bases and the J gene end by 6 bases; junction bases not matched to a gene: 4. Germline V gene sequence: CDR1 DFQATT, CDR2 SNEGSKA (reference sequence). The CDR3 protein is CSASRSGRDTQYF. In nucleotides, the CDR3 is TGCAGTGCTAGCAGAAGCGGGAGGGATACGCAGTATTTT.

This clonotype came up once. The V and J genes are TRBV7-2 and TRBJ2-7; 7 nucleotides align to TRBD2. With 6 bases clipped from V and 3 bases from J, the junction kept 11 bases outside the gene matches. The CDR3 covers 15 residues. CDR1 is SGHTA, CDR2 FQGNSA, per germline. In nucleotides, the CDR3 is TGTGCCAGCAGAAAGAGACTAGCACTTCACTACGAGCAGTACTTC. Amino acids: CASRKRLALHYEQYF.

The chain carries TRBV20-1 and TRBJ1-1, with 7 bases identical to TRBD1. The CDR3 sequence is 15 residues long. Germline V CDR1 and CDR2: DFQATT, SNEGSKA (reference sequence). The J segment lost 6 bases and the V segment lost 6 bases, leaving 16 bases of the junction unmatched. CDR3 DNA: TGCAGTGCCGACAGGGTCGGAAGGGGAAACCCTGAAGCTTTCTTT. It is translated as CSADRVGRGNPEAFF.

As DNA, the CDR3 is TGTGCCACCAGCAGAGGACCCTCTGGAAACACCATATATTTT. This encodes CATSRGPSGNTIYF. The chain employs TRBV15 and TRBJ1-3; D gene uncertain. Trimming pared 1 base from V and 0 bases from J, leaving 4 bases between. This CDR3 has 14 amino acids. From germline, CDR1 is LNHNV and CDR2 YYDKDF (reference sequence). Supplemented by reference TRBV15 and TRBJ1-3, the full variable domain reads DAMVIQNPRYQVTQFGKPVTLSCSQTLNHNVMYWYQQKSSQAPKLLFHYYDKDFNNEADTPDNFQSRRPNTSFCFLDIRSPGLGDTAMYLCATSRGPSGNTIYFGEGSWLTVV.

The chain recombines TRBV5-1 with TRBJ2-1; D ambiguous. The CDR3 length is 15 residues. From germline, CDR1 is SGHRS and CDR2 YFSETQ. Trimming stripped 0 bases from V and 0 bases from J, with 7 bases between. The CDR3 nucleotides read TGCGCCAGCAGCTTGGTTACAGCCTCCTACAATGAGCAGTTCTTC. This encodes CASSLVTASYNEQFF.